The entry below gives a single T cell receptor (beta chain) sequence along with its context. As yet, its antigen is unknown. This entry belongs to a study of shared clonotypes between healthy human individuals. Study-wide background: CD8 memory received one plate per donor, CD8 naive two, CD4 memory three and CD4 naive three. General study points: Clonotypes that were shared across a few donors made up roughly 5.2% of naive CD4 clonotypes.

Evenly divided among several immunoSEQ plates was the genomic DNA of each subset. Data came from immunoSEQ multiplex PCR; TCRdb stores just in-frame clones and leaves some out. The sample yields millions of clones, roughly 92% seen once. Splitting of CD4+ cells produced CD45RA+ naive and CD45RA-negative memory subsets. Germline V gene lookup returns CDR1 MNHNS and CDR2 SASEGT. The junction had 3 bases not matched to a gene; V was cut back by 1 base and J by 5 bases. This CDR3 has 15 amino acids. This TCR was sampled from a young man in good health. The sequenced material came from naive CD4+ T cells sorted from blood. Subset reported: CD45RA+ positively selected. The chain uses TRBV6-1 and TRBJ1-4; TRBD1 matches 8 bases. This CDR3 reads CASSEGQGTNEKLFF. The CDR3 nucleotides are TGTGCCAGCAGTGAAGGACAGGGGACGAATGAAAAACTGTTTTTT.